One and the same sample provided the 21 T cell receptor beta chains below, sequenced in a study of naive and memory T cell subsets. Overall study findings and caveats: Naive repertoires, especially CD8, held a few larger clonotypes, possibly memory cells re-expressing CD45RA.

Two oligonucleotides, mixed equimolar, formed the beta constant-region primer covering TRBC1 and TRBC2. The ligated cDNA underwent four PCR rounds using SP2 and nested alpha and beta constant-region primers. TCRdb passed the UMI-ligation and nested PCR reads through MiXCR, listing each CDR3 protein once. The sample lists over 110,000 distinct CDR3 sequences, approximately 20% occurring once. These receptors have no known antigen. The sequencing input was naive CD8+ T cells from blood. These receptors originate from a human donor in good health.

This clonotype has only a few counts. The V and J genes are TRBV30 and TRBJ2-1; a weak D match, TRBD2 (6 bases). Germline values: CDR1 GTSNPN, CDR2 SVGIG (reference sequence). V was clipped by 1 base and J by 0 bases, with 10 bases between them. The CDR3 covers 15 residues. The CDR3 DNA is TGTGCCTGGAGTGGGGGGGACCACTCCTACAATGAGCAGTTCTTC. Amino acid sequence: CAWSGGDHSYNEQFF.

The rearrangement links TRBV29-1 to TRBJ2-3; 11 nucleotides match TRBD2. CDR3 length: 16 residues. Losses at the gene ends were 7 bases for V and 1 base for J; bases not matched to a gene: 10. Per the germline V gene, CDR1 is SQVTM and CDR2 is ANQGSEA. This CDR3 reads CSAIPGLAAGTDTQYF. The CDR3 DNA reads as TGCAGCGCAATCCCGGGACTAGCGGCCGGCACAGATACGCAGTATTTT.

CDR3 DNA sequence: TGTGCCAGCAGCTTACCGGGAACCTACAATGAGCAGTTCTTC. Protein product: CASSLPGTYNEQFF. This chain links TRBV7-2 with TRBJ2-1; a possible D gene is TRBD2 (5 bases). V was cut by 2 bases and J by 2 bases, with 7 bases left in between. This CDR3 comprises 14 residues. Germline V gene lookup returns CDR1 SGHTA and CDR2 FQGNSA.

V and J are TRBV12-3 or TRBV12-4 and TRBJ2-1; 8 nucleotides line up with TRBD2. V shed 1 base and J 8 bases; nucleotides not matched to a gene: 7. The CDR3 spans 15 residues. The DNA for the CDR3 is TGTGCCAGCAGTTTAGAGGATAGCGGGATTTATGAGCAGTTCTTC. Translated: CASSLEDSGIYEQFF.

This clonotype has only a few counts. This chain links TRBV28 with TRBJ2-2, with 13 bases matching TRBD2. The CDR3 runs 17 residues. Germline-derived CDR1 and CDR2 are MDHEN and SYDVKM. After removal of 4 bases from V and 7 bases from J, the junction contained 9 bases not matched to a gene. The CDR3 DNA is TGTGCCAGCAGTTCTCCCGGACTAGCGGGAGAAGGCGGGGAGCTGTTTTTT. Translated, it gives CASSSPGLAGEGGELFF. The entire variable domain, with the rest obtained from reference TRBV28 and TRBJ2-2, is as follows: DVKVTQSSRYLVKRTGEKVFLECVQDMDHENMFWYRQDPGLGLRLIYFSYDVKMKEKGDIPEGYSVSREKKERFSLILESASTNQTSMYLCASSSPGLAGEGGELFFGEGSRLTVL.

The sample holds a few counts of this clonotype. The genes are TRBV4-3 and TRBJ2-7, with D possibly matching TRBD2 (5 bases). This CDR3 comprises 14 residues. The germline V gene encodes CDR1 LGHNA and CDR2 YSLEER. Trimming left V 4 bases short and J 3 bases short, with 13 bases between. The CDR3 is CASSPGVGGYEQYF. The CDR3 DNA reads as TGCGCCAGCAGCCCTGGAGTAGGAGGCTACGAGCAGTACTTC.

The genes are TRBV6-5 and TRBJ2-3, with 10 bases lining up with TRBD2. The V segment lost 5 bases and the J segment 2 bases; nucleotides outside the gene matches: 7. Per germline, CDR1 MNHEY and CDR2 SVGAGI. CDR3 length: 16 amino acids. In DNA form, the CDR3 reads TGTGCCAGCAGTCCTCTAGCGGGAGCCTACACAGATACGCAGTATTTT. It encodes CASSPLAGAYTDTQYF.

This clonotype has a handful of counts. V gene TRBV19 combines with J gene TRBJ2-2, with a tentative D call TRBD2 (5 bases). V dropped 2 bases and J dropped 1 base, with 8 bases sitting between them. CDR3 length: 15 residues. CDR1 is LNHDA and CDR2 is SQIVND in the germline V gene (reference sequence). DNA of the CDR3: TGTGCCAGTAGTATACAAGGAGGGAACACCGGGGAGCTGTTTTTT. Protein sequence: CASSIQGGNTGELFF.

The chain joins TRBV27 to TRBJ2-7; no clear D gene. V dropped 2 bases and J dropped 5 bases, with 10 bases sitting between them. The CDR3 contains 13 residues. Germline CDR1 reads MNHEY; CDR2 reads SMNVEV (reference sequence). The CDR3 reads CASSLTGFDEQYF. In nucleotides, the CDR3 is TGTGCCAGCAGTTTAACCGGGTTCGACGAGCAGTACTTC.

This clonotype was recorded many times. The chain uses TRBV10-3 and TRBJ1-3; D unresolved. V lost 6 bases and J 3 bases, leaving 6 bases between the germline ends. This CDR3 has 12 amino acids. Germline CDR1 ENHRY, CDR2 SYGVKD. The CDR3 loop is CAISGDGNTIYF. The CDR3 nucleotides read TGTGCCATCAGCGGGGATGGAAACACCATATATTTT.

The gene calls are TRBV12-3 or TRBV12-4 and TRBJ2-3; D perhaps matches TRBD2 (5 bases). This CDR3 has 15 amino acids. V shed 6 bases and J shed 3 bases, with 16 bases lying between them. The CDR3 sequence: CASSVDARVTDTQYF. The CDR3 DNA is TGTGCCAGCAGCGTCGACGCGCGGGTTACAGATACGCAGTATTTT.

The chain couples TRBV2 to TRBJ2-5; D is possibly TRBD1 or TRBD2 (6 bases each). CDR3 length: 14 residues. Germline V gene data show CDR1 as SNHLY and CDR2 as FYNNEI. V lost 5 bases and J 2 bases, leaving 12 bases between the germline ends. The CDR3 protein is CASSHGGPQETQYF. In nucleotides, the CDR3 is TGTGCCAGCAGTCACGGGGGCCCGCAAGAGACCCAGTACTTC.

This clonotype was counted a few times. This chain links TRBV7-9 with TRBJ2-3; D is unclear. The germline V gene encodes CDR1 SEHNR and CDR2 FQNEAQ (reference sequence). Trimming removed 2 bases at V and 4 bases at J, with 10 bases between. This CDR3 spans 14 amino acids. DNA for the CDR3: TGTGCCAGCAGCTTAAGGGATATCCCAGATACGCAGTATTTT. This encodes CASSLRDIPDTQYF. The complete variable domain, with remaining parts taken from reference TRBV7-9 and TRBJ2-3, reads DTGVSQNPRHKITKRGQNVTFRCDPISEHNRLYWYRQTLGQGPEFLTYFQNEAQLEKSRLLSDRFSAERPKGSFSTLEIQRTEQGDSAMYLCASSLRDIPDTQYFGPGTRLTVL.

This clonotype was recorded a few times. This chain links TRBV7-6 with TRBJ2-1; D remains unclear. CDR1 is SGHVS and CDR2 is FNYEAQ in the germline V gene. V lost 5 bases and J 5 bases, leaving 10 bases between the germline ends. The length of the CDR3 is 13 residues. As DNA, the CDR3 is TGTGCCAGCAGCATAAGACGGAACAATGAGCAGTTCTTC. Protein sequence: CASSIRRNNEQFF.

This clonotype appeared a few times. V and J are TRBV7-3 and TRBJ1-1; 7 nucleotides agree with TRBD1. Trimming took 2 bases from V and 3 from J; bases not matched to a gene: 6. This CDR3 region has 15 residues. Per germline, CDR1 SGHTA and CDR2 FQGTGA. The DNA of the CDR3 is TGTGCCAGCAGCTTAGGCTCAGGGGGATACACTGAAGCTTTCTTT. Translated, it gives CASSLGSGGYTEAFF.

DNA of the CDR3: TGTGCCAGCAGCTTGGTGGCAGGGGGCATCTACGAGCAGTACTTC. It yields the protein CASSLVAGGIYEQYF. V is TRBV5-4 and J is TRBJ2-7; 8 bases fit TRBD1. Germline CDR1 reads SGHNT; CDR2 reads YYREEE (reference sequence). Losses at the gene ends were 0 bases for V and 3 bases for J; bases not matched to a gene: 5. CDR3 length: 15 amino acids. Full variable domain (missing parts from reference TRBV5-4 and TRBJ2-7): ETGVTQSPTHLIKTRGQQVTLRCSSQSGHNTVSWYQQALGQGPQFIFQYYREEENGRGNFPPRFSGLQFPNYSSELNVNALELDDSALYLCASSLVAGGIYEQYFGPGTRLTVT.

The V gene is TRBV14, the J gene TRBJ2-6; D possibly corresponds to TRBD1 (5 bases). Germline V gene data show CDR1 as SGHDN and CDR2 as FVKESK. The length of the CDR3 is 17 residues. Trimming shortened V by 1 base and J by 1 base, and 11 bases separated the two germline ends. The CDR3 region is CASSQGPGLSGANVLTF. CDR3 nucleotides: TGTGCCAGCAGCCAAGGGCCAGGGTTATCTGGGGCCAACGTCCTGACTTTC.

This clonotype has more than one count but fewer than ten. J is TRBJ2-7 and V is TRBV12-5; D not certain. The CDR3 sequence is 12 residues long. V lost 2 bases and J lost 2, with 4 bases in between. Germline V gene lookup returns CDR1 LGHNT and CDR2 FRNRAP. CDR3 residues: CASGLSPYEQYF. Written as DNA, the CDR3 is TGTGCTAGTGGTTTGAGTCCCTACGAGCAGTACTTC.

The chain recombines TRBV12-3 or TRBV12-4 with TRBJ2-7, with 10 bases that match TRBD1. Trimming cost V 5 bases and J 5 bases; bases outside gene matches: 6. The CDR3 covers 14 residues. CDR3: CASSPTGGWDEQYF. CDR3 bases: TGTGCCAGCAGTCCGACAGGGGGCTGGGACGAGCAGTACTTC.

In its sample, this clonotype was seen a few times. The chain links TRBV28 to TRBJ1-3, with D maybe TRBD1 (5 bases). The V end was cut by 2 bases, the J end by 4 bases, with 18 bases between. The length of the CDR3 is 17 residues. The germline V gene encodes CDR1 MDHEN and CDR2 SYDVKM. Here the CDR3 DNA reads TGTGCCAGCAGTTTAAAAACAGGATGGTTGTACGGAAACACCATATATTTT. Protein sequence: CASSLKTGWLYGNTIYF.

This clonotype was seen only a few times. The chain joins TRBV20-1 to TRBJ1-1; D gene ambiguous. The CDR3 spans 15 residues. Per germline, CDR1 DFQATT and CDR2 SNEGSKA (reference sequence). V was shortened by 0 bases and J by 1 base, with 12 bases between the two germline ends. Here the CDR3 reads CSARDLDGPNTEAFF. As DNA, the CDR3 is TGCAGTGCTAGAGATCTAGACGGTCCGAACACTGAAGCTTTCTTT.